This paragraph reports one T cell receptor (beta chain). The data stem from a study of control samples from healthy donors and cancer patients. The protocol was immunoSEQ multiplex PCR, while the TCRdb copy is restricted to in-frame clones and leaves out a portion. The sample has some 170,000 clones; roughly 94% are singletons. V dropped 4 bases and J dropped 0 bases, with 11 bases sitting between them. The CDR3 contains 15 residues. Germline V gene lookup returns CDR1 SGHRS and CDR2 YFSETQ. The receptor's source is a man aged 60 to 69 with colorectal cancer. Material: PBMCs. The chain combines TRBV5-1 with TRBJ2-1; weak D call: TRBD2 (5 bases). The CDR3 loop is CASSVSGRSYNEQFF. CDR3 bases: TGCGCCAGCAGCGTGAGCGGACGCTCCTACAATGAGCAGTTCTTC.